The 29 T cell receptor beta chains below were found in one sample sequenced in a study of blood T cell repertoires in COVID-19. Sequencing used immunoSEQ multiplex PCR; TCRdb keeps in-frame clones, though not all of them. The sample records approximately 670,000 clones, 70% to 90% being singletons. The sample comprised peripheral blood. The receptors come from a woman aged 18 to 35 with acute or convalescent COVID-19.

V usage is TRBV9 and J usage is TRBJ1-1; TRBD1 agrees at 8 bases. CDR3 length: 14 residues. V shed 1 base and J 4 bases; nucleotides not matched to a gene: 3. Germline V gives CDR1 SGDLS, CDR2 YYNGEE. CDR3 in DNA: TGTGCCAGCAGCGTACAGGGGGCTTCCACTGAAGCTTTCTTT. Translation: CASSVQGASTEAFF.

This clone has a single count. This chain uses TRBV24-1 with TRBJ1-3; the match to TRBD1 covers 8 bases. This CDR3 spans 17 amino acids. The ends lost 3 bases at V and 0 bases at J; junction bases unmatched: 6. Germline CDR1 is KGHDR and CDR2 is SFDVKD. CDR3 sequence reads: CATSDGDRKNSGNTIYF. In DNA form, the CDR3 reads TGTGCCACCAGTGATGGGGACAGGAAAAACTCTGGAAACACCATATATTTT.

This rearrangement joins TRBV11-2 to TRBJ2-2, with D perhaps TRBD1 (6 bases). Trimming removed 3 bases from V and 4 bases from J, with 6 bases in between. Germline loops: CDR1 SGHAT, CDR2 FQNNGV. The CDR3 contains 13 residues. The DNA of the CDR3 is TGTGCCAGCAGCTTCAGGGGCACCGGGGAGCTGTTTTTT. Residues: CASSFRGTGELFF.

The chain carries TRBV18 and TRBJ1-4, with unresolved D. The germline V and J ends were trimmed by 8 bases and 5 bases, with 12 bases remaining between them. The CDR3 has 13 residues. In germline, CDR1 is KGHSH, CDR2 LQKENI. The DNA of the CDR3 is TGTGCCAGCACCGGGATTCAAAATGAAAAACTGTTTTTT. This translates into CASTGIQNEKLFF.

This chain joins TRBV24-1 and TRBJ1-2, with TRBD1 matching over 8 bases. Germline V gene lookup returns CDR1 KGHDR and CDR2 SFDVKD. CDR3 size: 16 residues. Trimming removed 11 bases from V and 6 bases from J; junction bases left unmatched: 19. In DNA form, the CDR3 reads TGTGCCAGCCTCCCCGGACGGGACAGGTATGTTCATGGCTACACCTTC. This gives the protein CASLPGRDRYVHGYTF.

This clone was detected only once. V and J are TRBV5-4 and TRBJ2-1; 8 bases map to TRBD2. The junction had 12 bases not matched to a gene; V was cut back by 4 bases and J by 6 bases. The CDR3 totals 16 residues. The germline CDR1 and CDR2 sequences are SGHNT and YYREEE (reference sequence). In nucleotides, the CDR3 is TGTGCCAGCAGCCCATCCCCGGGAGGGGGGGCCAATGAGCAGTTCTTC. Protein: CASSPSPGGGANEQFF.

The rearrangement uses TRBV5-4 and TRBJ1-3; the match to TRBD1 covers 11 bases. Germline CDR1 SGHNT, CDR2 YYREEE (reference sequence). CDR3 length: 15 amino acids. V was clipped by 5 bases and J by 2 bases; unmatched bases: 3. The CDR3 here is CASRADRGPGNTIYF. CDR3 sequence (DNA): TGTGCCAGCAGGGCGGACAGGGGGCCTGGAAACACCATATATTTT.

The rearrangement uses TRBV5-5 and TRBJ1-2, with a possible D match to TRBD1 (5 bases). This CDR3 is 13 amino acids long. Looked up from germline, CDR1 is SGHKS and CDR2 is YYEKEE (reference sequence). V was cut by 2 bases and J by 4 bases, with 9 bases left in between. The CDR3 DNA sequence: TGTGCCAGCAGCTTTTATGGGGCCTATGGCTACACCTTC. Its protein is CASSFYGAYGYTF.

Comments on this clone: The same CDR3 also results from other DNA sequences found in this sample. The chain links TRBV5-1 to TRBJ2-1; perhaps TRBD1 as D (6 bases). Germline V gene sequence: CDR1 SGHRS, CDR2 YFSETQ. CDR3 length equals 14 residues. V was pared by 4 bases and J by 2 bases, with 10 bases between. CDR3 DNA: TGCGCCAGCAGCCCGGGACAAACCTACAATGAGCAGTTCTTC. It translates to CASSPGQTYNEQFF.

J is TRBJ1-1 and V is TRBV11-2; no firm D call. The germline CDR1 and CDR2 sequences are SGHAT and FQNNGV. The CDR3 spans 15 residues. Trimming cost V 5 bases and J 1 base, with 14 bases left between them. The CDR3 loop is CASSQFGLSNTEAFF. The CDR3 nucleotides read TGTGCCAGCAGCCAATTCGGACTATCGAACACTGAAGCTTTCTTT.

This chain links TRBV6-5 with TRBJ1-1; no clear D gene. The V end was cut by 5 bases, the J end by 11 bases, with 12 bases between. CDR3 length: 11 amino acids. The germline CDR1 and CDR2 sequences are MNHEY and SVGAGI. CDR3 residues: CASSRELVAFF. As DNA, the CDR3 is TGTGCCAGCAGTAGGGAGTTGGTGGCTTTCTTT.

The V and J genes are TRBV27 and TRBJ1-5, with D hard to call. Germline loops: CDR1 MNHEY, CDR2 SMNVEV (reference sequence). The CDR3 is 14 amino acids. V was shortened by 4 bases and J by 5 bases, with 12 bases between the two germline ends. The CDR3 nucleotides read TGTGCCAGCAGTTCACACAGCATCTATCAGCCCCAGCATTTT. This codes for CASSSHSIYQPQHF.

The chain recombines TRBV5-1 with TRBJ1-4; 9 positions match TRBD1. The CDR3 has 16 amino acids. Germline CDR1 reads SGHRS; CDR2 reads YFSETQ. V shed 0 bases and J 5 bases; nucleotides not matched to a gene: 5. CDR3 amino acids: CASSLAGQGTNEKLFF. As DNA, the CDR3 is TGCGCCAGCAGCTTGGCCGGACAGGGGACAAATGAAAAACTGTTTTTT.

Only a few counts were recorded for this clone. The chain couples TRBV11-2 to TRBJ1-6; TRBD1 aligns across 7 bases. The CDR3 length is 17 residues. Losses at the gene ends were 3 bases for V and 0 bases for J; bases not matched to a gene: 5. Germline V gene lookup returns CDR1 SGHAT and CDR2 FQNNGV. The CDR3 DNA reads TGTGCCAGCAGCTTCCCGGGACAGAGCTCCTATAATTCACCCCTCCACTTT. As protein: CASSFPGQSSYNSPLHF.

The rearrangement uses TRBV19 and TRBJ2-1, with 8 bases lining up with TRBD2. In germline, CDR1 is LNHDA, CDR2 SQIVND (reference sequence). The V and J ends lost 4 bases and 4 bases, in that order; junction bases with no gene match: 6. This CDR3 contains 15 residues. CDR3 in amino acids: CASSRAGGGYNEQFF. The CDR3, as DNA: TGTGCCAGTAGTAGGGCGGGGGGAGGATACAATGAGCAGTTCTTC.

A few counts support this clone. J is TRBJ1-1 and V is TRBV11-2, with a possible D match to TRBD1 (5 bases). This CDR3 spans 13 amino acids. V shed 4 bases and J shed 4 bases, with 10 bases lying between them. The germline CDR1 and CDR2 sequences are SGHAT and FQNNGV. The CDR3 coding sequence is TGTGCCAGCAGCTCGAGCGGGGGCACTGAAGCTTTCTTT. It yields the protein CASSSSGGTEAFF.

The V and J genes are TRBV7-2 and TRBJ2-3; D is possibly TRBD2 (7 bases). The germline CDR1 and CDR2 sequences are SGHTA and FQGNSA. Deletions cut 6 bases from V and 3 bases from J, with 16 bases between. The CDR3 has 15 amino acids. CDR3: CASRFEGGITDTQYF. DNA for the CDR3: TGTGCCAGCAGGTTCGAGGGGGGGATTACAGATACGCAGTATTTT.

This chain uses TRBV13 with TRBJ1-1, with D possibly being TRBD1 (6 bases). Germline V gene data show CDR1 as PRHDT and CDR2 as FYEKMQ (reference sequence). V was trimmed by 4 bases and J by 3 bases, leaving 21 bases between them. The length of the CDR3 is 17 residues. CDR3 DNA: TGTGCCAGCAGCTCGCCCGGGAGGGGGTCGAAGGACACTGAAGCTTTCTTT. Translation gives CASSSPGRGSKDTEAFF.

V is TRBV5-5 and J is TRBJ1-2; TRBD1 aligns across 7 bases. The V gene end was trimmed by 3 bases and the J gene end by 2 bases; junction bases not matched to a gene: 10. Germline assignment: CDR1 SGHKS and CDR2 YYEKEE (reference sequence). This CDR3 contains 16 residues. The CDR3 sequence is CASSSDTTGRNYGYTF. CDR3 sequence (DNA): TGTGCCAGCAGCTCCGATACGACAGGGAGAAACTATGGCTACACCTTC.

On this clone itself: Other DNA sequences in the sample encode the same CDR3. Here the CDR3 DNA reads TGTGCCAGCAGCGTAGATCGAGCTAACTATGGCTACACCTTC. Its translation is CASSVDRANYGYTF. The V and J genes are TRBV9 and TRBJ1-2; D gene ambiguous. The CDR3 runs 14 residues. CDR1 SGDLS and CDR2 YYNGEE come from the germline V gene. With 0 bases removed from V and 0 bases from J, the gap between germline ends came to 6 bases.

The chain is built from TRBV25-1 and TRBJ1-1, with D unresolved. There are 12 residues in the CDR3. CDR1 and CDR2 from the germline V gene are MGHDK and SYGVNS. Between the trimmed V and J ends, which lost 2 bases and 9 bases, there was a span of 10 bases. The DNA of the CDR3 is TGTGCCAGCAGTGAAGGGAGTTTTCAAGCTTTCTTT. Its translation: CASSEGSFQAFF. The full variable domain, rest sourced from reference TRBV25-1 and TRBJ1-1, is EADIYQTPRYLVIGTGKKITLECSQTMGHDKMYWYQQDPGMELHLIHYSYGVNSTEKGDLSSESTVSRIRTEHFPLTLESARPSHTSQYLCASSEGSFQAFFGQGTRLTVV.

The CDR3 DNA follows: TGCGCCAGCAGCGAGGGTCCCTCCTATAATTCACCCCTCCACTTT. This gives the protein CASSEGPSYNSPLHF. The V gene is TRBV5-1, the J gene TRBJ1-6; D call uncertain. Germline lookup yields CDR1 SGHRS and CDR2 YFSETQ. V was cut by 4 bases and J by 0 bases, with 8 bases left in between. The CDR3 has 15 residues.

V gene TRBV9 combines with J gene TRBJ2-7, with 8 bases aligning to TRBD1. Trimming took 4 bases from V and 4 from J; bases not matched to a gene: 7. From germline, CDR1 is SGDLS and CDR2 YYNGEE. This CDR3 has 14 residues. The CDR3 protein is CASSPGTGIYEQYF. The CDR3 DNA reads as TGTGCCAGCAGCCCCGGGACAGGTATTTACGAGCAGTACTTC.

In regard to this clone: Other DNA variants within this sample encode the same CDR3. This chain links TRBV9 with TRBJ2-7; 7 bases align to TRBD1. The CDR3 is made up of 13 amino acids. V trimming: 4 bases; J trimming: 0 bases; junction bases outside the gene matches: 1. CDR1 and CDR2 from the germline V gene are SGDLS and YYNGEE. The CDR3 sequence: CASSPGGSYEQYF. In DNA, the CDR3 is TGTGCCAGCAGCCCAGGGGGCTCCTACGAGCAGTACTTC.

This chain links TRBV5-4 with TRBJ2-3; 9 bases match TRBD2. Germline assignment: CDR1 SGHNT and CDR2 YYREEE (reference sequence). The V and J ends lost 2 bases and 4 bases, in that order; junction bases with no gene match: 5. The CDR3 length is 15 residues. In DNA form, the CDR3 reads TGTGCCAGCAGCTTTGTTAGCGGGGGAGCAGATACGCAGTATTTT. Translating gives CASSFVSGGADTQYF.

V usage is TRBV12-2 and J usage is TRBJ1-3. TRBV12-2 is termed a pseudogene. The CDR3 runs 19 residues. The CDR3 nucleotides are TGTGCAAGTCGCTTAAGGACTACACTGCGGACGAGCTCTGGAAACACCATATATTTT. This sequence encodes CASRLRTTLRTSSGNTIYF.

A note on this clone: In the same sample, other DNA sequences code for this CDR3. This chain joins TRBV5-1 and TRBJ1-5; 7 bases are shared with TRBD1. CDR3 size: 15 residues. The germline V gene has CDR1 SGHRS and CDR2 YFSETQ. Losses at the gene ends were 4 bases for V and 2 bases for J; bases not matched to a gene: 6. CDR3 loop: CASSLDGTGNQPQHF. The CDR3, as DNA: TGCGCCAGCAGCCTTGATGGGACAGGCAATCAGCCCCAGCATTTT.

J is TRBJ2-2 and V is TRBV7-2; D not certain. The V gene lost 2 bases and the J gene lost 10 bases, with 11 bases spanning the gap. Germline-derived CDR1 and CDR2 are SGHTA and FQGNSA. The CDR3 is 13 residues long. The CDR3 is CASSLRRPVELFF. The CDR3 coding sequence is TGTGCCAGCAGCTTAAGGAGACCCGTGGAGCTGTTTTTT.

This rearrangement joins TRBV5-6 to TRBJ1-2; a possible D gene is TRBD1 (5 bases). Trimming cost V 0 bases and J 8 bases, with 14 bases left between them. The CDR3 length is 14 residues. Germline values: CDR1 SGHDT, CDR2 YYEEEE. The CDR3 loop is CASSLAGGLGGYTF. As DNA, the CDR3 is TGTGCCAGCAGCTTGGCCGGGGGACTCGGGGGCTACACCTTC.